Here is one TCR beta chain with its context. Naive CD8 cells, CD45RO-negative and positively selected for CCR7, excluded terminally differentiated effector memory CD45RA+ cells. This sample is drawn from a study of shared clonotypes between healthy human individuals. The assay was immunoSEQ multiplex PCR, and TCRdb's table has in-frame clones only and misses some. This sample has roughly 590,000 clones, with just under 97% found just once. Between the trimmed V and J ends, which lost 5 bases and 0 bases, there was a span of 7 bases. The CDR3 spans 13 residues. Germline CDR1 reads PRHDT; CDR2 reads FYEKMQ (reference sequence).

The TCR was taken from a woman between 25 and 40 years old in good health. Sequences were obtained from naive CD8+ T cells sorted from blood. The chain joins TRBV13 to TRBJ1-1, with no clear D. The CDR3, as DNA: TGTGCCAGCAGCCCGGCCCTGAACACTGAAGCTTTCTTT. Amino acids: CASSPALNTEAFF.